The clone carrying this T cell receptor beta chain came up many times. PBMCs were density-gradient isolated from around 9.2 ml fresh blood. The CDR3 extends over 14 amino acids. J was trimmed by 4 bases and V by 3 bases; bases with no gene match: 4. CDR1 and CDR2 (germline): DFQATT, SNEGSKA (reference sequence). The data were taken from a study of Graves' ophthalmopathy and Graves' hyperthyroidism. Amplified TCR beta CDR3 regions were obtained using RNA transcripts as template. An initial RT-PCR round employing HTBI primers preceded a second-round multiplex PCR. TCRdb reprocessed the multiplex PCR reads with MiXCR, giving one entry per CDR3 protein. The data contain hundreds of thousands of distinct CDR3 sequences, 20% to 25% of them seen just once; the ten biggest clones take up 2.5% to 3.5%.

The sequenced sample was peripheral blood. The chain is built from TRBV20-1 and TRBJ2-7; 12 bases line up with TRBD2. This TCR was sampled from a woman between 18 and 30 years old with stable Graves' hyperthyroidism. The CDR3 DNA reads TGCAGTGCTAGGCTAGCGGGAGGGCCTTACGAGCAGTACTTC. Its translation is CSARLAGGPYEQYF.